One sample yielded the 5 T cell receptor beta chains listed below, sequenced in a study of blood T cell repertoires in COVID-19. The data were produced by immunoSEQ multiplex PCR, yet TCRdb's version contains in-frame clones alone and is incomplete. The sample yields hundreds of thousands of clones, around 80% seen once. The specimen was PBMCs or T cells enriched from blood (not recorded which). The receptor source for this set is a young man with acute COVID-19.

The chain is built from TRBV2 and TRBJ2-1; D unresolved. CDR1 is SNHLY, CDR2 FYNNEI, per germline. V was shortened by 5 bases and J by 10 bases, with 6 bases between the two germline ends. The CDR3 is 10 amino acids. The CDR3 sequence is CASSSTEQFF. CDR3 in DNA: TGTGCCAGCAGTTCTACCGAGCAGTTCTTC.

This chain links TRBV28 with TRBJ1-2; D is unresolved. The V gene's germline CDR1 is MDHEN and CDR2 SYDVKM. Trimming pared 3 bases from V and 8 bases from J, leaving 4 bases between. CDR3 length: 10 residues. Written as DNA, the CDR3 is TGTGCCAGCAGTTTTATAGGCTACACCTTC. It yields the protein CASSFIGYTF.

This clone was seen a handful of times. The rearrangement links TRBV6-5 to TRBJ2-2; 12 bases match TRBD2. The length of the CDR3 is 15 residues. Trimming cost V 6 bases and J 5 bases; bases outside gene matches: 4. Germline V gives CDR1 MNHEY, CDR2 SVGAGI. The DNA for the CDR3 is TGTGCCAGCAGCTCTACTAGCGGGAGGACCGGGGAGCTGTTTTTT. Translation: CASSSTSGRTGELFF.

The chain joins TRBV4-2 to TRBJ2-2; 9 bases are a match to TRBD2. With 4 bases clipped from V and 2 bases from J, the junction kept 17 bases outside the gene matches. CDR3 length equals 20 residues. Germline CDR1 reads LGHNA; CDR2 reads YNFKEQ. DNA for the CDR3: TGTGCCAGCAGCCGACGACACGGGAGAGCGGGGGGATCAAACACCGGGGAGCTGTTTTTT. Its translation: CASSRRHGRAGGSNTGELFF.

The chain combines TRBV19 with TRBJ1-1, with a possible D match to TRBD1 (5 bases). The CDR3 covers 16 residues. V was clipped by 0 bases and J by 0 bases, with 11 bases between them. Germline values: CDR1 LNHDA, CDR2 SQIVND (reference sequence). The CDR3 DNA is TGTGCCAGTAGTATAGATGGGGCGGTCATGAACACTGAAGCTTTCTTT. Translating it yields CASSIDGAVMNTEAFF.